Below are 15 T cell receptor beta chains sequenced from a single sample in a study of cytomegalovirus exposure and HLA in healthy donors. 13 Jbeta primers and 60 Vbeta primers were used for the PCR. TCRdb's table, derived via immunoSEQ multiplex PCR, lists solely in-frame clones and lacks some. The sample shows 200,000 to 250,000 clones, about 85% of them seen only once. Sequencing was performed on PBMCs. Source of these receptors: a human donor in good health.

V usage is TRBV5-4 and J usage is TRBJ1-2, with a possible D match to TRBD1 (6 bases). CDR1 is SGHNT and CDR2 is YYREEE in the germline V gene (reference sequence). This CDR3 has 12 residues. Trimming pared 8 bases from V and 2 bases from J, leaving 10 bases between. The CDR3 is CARRGGNYGYTF. Written as DNA, the CDR3 is TGTGCCAGAAGGGGGGGCAACTATGGCTACACCTTC.

In regard to this clone: A junction boundary mismatches the germline segment, possibly from a read error. V gene TRBV7-3 combines with J gene TRBJ2-3; 7 positions agree with TRBD2. Germline loops: CDR1 SGHTA, CDR2 FQGTGA. The CDR3 contains 14 residues. The chain's CDR3 is CSSSLGLAADTQYF. The CDR3 bases are TGTTCCAGCAGCTTGGGGCTAGCGGCAGATACGCAGTATTTT.

The gene calls are TRBV29-1 and TRBJ2-5, with D possibly matching TRBD1 (5 bases). Trimming took 5 bases from V and 2 from J, leaving 15 bases between them. Germline assignment: CDR1 SQVTM and CDR2 ANQGSEA. This CDR3 spans 14 amino acids. CDR3: CSVLSGLEQETQYF. CDR3 DNA: TGCAGCGTTCTTTCAGGGTTGGAGCAAGAGACCCAGTACTTC. The variable domain in full, completed from reference TRBV29-1 and TRBJ2-5, reads SAVISQKPSRDICQRGTSLTIQCQVDSQVTMMFWYRQQPGQSLTLIATANQGSEATYESGFVIDKFPISRPNLTFSTLTVSNMSPEDSSIYLCSVLSGLEQETQYFGPGTRLLVL.

For this clone: This CDR3 is also generated by other DNA sequences in the sample. The rearrangement links TRBV6-5 to TRBJ2-7; TRBD1 matches 7 bases. With V trimmed by 0 bases and J by 4 bases, 6 bases remained unmatched. Germline V lookup: CDR1 MNHEY, CDR2 SVGAGI. This CDR3 region has 15 residues. The CDR3 DNA sequence: TGTGCCAGCAGTTACTCGAGACAGGGTGGGTACGAGCAGTACTTC. Encoded protein: CASSYSRQGGYEQYF.

The rearrangement links TRBV5-4 to TRBJ2-7, with a weak D call TRBD2 (6 bases). In germline, CDR1 is SGHNT, CDR2 YYREEE (reference sequence). Trimming shortened V by 0 bases and J by 5 bases, and 21 bases separated the two germline ends. The CDR3 contains 17 residues. The CDR3 region has the DNA TGTGCCAGCAGCTTGGTGAAGGGCGGAGGGCTTATTAACGAGCAGTACTTC. Translating it yields CASSLVKGGGLINEQYF.

The rearrangement links TRBV5-1 to TRBJ2-1; a possible D gene is TRBD2 (5 bases). This CDR3 comprises 14 residues. The V gene's germline CDR1 is SGHRS and CDR2 YFSETQ. V gave up 0 bases and J gave up 8 bases, with 12 bases separating them. CDR3 nucleotides: TGCGCCAGCAGCTTGGCCCTAGCTGTCGATGAGCAGTTCTTC. Translated, it gives CASSLALAVDEQFF.

In nucleotides, the CDR3 is TGTGCCAGCAGTGCCGGAGGAACTGAAGCTTTCTTT. Its protein product is CASSAGGTEAFF. The rearrangement links TRBV28 to TRBJ1-1, with D unresolved. The CDR3 totals 12 residues. The V end lost 5 bases, the J end lost 5 bases, and 9 bases lay between the germline ends. Germline V gene lookup returns CDR1 MDHEN and CDR2 SYDVKM.

V usage is TRBV15 and J usage is TRBJ2-7; 9 bases line up with TRBD1. V shed 3 bases, J shed 3 bases, and the junction held 6 bases outside the gene matches. Germline V gene data show CDR1 as LNHNV and CDR2 as YYDKDF (reference sequence). The CDR3 totals 15 residues. The CDR3 bases are TGTGCCACCAGCAGCCGGGACAGGGCTCGCTACGAGCAGTACTTC. This sequence encodes CATSSRDRARYEQYF.

This chain joins TRBV30 and TRBJ1-5; TRBD1 matches 11 bases. V gave up 5 bases and J gave up 5 bases; unmatched junction bases: 5. Germline V gene lookup returns CDR1 GTSNPN and CDR2 SVGIG (reference sequence). The CDR3 consists of 14 residues. The CDR3 protein is CAWSPGQGDQPQHF. The CDR3 DNA is TGTGCCTGGTCTCCGGGACAGGGGGATCAGCCCCAGCATTTT.

The DNA for the CDR3 is TGTGCCAGCAGCCTCGAAGGGGACACTGAAGCTTTCTTT. Protein: CASSLEGDTEAFF. The chain carries TRBV11-3 and TRBJ1-1; D perhaps matches TRBD1 (5 bases). Trimming left V 5 bases short and J 3 bases short, with 10 bases between. Germline values: CDR1 SGHNT, CDR2 YENEEA. This CDR3 region has 13 residues.

This chain uses TRBV11-3 with TRBJ2-1, with D perhaps matching TRBD2 (5 bases). V lost 6 bases and J 9 bases, leaving 24 bases between the germline ends. This CDR3 region has 16 residues. The V gene's germline CDR1 is SGHNT and CDR2 YENEEA. DNA of the CDR3: TGTGCCAGCAGTAAACGGGCGAGCGACTACCGCGGTGAGCAGTTCTTC. Protein sequence: CASSKRASDYRGEQFF.

The gene calls are TRBV5-4 and TRBJ1-5; D is unclear. The V end lost 0 bases, the J end lost 8 bases, and 15 bases lay between the germline ends. This CDR3 is built from 15 residues. CDR1 is SGHNT and CDR2 is YYREEE in the germline V gene (reference sequence). In nucleotides, the CDR3 is TGTGCCAGCAGCTTGGCGGGGTTTACTGGGGAGCCCCAGCATTTT. Residues: CASSLAGFTGEPQHF.

The rearrangement uses TRBV6-5 and TRBJ1-1; 7 bases align to TRBD1. Germline assignment: CDR1 MNHEY and CDR2 SVGAGI. The CDR3 covers 15 residues. V lost 5 bases to trimming and J lost 1 base; unmatched junction nucleotides: 7. CDR3 DNA: TGTGCCAGCAGTAAAAGACAGGGTAAGAACACTGAAGCTTTCTTT. It translates to CASSKRQGKNTEAFF.

This chain links TRBV6-6 with TRBJ2-7, with 11 bases matching TRBD2. The CDR3 runs 14 residues. J gave up 7 bases and V 4 bases, and 6 bases lay outside the gene matches. The V gene's germline CDR1 is MNHNY and CDR2 SVGAGI (reference sequence). CDR3 sequence (DNA): TGTGCCAGCAGTTTAGCGGGAGGGCCGGGTGAGCAGTACTTC. Translated: CASSLAGGPGEQYF.

This chain joins TRBV6-5 and TRBJ2-5; no definite D call. The CDR3 sequence is 13 residues long. Germline V gene sequence: CDR1 MNHEY, CDR2 SVGAGI. The germline V and J ends were trimmed by 4 bases and 5 bases, with 11 bases remaining between them. CDR3 in DNA: TGTGCCAGCAGTTTTGCTTCGAGGGAGACCCAGTACTTC. Its translation: CASSFASRETQYF.